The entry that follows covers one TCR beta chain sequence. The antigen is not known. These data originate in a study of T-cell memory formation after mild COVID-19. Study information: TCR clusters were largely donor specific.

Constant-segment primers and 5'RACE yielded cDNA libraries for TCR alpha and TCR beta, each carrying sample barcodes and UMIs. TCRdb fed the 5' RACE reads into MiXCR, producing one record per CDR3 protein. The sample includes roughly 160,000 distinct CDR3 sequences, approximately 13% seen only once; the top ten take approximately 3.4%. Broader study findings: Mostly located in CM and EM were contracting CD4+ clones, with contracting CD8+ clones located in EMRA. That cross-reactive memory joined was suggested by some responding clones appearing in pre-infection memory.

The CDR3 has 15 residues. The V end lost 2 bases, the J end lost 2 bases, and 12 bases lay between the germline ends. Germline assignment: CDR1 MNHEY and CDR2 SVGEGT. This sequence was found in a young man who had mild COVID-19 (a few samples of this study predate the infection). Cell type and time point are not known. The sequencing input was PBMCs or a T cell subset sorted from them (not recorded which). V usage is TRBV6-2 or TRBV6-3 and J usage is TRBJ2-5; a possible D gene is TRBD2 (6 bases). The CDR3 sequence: CASSYPRAGQETQYF. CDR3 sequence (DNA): TGTGCCAGCAGTTACCCCCGGGCGGGGCAAGAGACCCAGTACTTC.